The clone carrying this T cell receptor beta chain was recorded at least ten times. Its antigen is currently unknown. Each sample provided at least 6 micrograms of extracted total RNA. This entry belongs to a study of blood T cells in healthy people across ages. Points from the study as a whole: It was found that TCR beta diversity correlated strongly with the percentage of naive T cells.

Trimming stripped 4 bases from V and 2 bases from J, with 6 bases between. From germline, CDR1 is SQVTM and CDR2 ANQGSEA. CDR3 length: 11 residues. Through a sample-barcoded 5' primer and a J-beta primer mix, a second PCR was run for about 6 to 11 cycles. TCRdb re-analysed the 5' RACE reads in MiXCR, keeping a single row per CDR3 protein. The table includes more than 650,000 distinct CDR3 sequences, roughly 50% detected once. The clonotype comes from a man aged 80 or over in good health. The V gene is TRBV29-1, the J gene TRBJ2-7, with D tentatively TRBD1 (6 bases). Sequencing was carried out using blood. CDR3 loop: CSVGTAYEQYF. CDR3 nucleotides: TGCAGCGTTGGGACAGCCTACGAGCAGTACTTC.